This TCR beta chain was observed in a study of T-cell memory formation after mild COVID-19. Overall study: Clustering of TCRs was largely donor specific.

The CDR3 is 15 residues long. Germline V gene sequence: CDR1 LGHNA, CDR2 YSLEER. V shed 2 bases and J 7 bases; nucleotides not matched to a gene: 8. In TCRdb, the 5' RACE reads were re-called with MiXCR into one record per CDR3 protein. In the table there are roughly 110,000 distinct CDR3 sequences, 20% to 25% of which are singletons. Comment on this clonotype: Its antigen is currently unknown.

Study outcomes and limitations: Clonal second-wave expansions that peaked on day 37 had unconfirmed SARS-CoV-2 specificity. Contracting clones, day 15 to 85, had balanced CD4/CD8, and later expanders favored CD4+.

This clonotype was obtained from a man younger than 35 who had mild COVID-19 (a few samples of this study predate the infection). Cell type and time point are not known. Input material: PBMCs or a T cell subset sorted from them (not recorded which). The chain carries TRBV4-3 and TRBJ2-1; 7 nucleotides line up with TRBD2. The CDR3 nucleotides read TGCGCCAGCAGCCAATCCTGGGCCGGGGGGAATGAGCAGTTCTTC. Encoded protein: CASSQSWAGGNEQFF.